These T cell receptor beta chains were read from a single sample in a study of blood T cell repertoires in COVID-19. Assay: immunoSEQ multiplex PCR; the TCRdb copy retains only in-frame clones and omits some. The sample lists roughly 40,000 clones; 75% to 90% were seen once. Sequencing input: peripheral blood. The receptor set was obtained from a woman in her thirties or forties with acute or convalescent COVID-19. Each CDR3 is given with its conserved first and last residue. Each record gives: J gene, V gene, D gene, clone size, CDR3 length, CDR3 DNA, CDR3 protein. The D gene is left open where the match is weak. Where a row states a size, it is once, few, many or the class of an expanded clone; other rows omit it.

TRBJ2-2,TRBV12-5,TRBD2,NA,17,TGTGCTAGTGGTTTGGTAACGGGAGGCGTGGGCACCGGGGAGCTGTTTTTT,CASGLVTGGVGTGELFF
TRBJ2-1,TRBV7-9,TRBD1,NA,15,TGTGCCAGCAGCTTAGCGCAGGGGGCTCGGAATGAGCAGTTCTTC,CASSLAQGARNEQFF
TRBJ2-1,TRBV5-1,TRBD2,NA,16,TGCGCCAGCAGCTTGGCCCCCGGACTAGCGGACAATGAGCAGTTCTTC,CASSLAPGLADNEQFF
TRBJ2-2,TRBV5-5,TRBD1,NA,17,TGTGCCAGCACCCAACGGACAGGGGGCTCGGGCACCGGGGAGCTGTTTTTT,CASTQRTGGSGTGELFF
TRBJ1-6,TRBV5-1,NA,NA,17,TGCGCCAGCAGCTTGGAGCTTAGGGGGGGCTCTAATTCACCCCTCCACTTT,CASSLELRGGSNSPLHF
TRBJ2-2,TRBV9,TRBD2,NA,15,TGTGCCAGCAGTCAACTAGCGGGAGAACCCGGGGAGCTGTTTTTT,CASSQLAGEPGELFF
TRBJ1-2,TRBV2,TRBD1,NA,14,TGTGCCAGCAGTGAACAGGGGGAATACTATGGCTACACCTTC,CASSEQGEYYGYTF
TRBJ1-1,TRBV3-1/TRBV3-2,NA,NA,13,TGTGCCAGCAGCCCCAACGGTTACACTGAAGCTTTCTTT,CASSPNGYTEAFF
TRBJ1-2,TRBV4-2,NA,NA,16,TGTGCCAGCAGCCAAGATCCATGGGGGCGAAACTATGGCTACACCTTC,CASSQDPWGRNYGYTF
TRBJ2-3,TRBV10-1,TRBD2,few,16,TGCGCCAGCAGCGCCTATACTAGCGGGCCCAGGGATACGCAGTATTTT,CASSAYTSGPRDTQYF
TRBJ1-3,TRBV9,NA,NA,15,TGTGCCAGCAGCAACCGGGACACGCCTGGAAACACCATATATTTT,CASSNRDTPGNTIYF
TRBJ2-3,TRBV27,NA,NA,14,TGTGCCAGCAGTCACAGATCGCCTTGGGATACGCAGTATTTT,CASSHRSPWDTQYF
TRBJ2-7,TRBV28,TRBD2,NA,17,TGTGCCAGCAGTTACCGAATGAAGAGCGGGGCAAGATACGAGCAGTACTTC,CASSYRMKSGARYEQYF
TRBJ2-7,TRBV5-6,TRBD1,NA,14,TGTGCCAGCAGCTGGGACAGTTTTACCTACGAGCAGTACTTC,CASSWDSFTYEQYF
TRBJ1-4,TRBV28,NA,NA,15,TGTGCCAGCAGTACATCCACAGGGCTTAATGAAAAACTGTTTTTT,CASSTSTGLNEKLFF